These 20 T cell receptor beta chains came from one sample sequenced in a study of blood T cell repertoires in COVID-19. Data came from immunoSEQ multiplex PCR; TCRdb stores just in-frame clones and leaves some out. Among about 260,000 clones listed, roughly nine tenths were seen once. The sequenced sample was peripheral blood. The receptors derive from a woman aged 45-65 years who had recovered from COVID-19.

CDR3 bases: TGTGCCAGCAGTCGACAGGGACACGGCTACACCTTC. This gives the protein CASSRQGHGYTF. The chain carries TRBV6-5 and TRBJ1-2, with 7 nucleotides matching TRBD1. CDR1 and CDR2 from the germline V gene are MNHEY and SVGAGI. With 5 bases clipped from V and 8 bases from J, the junction kept 5 bases outside the gene matches. CDR3 length equals 12 residues.

The chain employs TRBV4-1 and TRBJ1-2; 11 bases are shared with TRBD1. The CDR3 is 15 residues long. The V segment lost 0 bases and the J segment 8 bases; nucleotides outside the gene matches: 5. Germline CDR1 and CDR2: MGHRA and YSYEKL. The CDR3 here is CASSQDVGQGEGYTF. DNA for the CDR3: TGCGCCAGCAGCCAAGATGTGGGACAGGGGGAAGGCTACACCTTC.

This chain links TRBV4-1 with TRBJ2-3, with a possible D match to TRBD2 (5 bases). Germline V CDR1 and CDR2: MGHRA, YSYEKL. CDR3 length: 15 amino acids. With 0 bases removed from V and 3 bases from J, the gap between germline ends came to 10 bases. CDR3 sequence: CASSQDDRGTDTQYF. The CDR3 bases are TGCGCCAGCAGCCAAGATGACCGGGGAACAGATACGCAGTATTTT.

This rearrangement joins TRBV2 to TRBJ2-7; tentative D call: TRBD1 (5 bases). V was clipped by 2 bases and J by 4 bases, with 27 bases between them. CDR1 is SNHLY, CDR2 FYNNEI, per germline. This CDR3 is built from 19 residues. The CDR3 loop is CASSELQGARTLGIYEQYF. CDR3 coding DNA: TGTGCCAGCAGTGAACTCCAGGGCGCGAGGACCCTAGGTATTTACGAGCAGTACTTC.

V gene TRBV5-1 combines with J gene TRBJ2-1; 10 positions agree with TRBD1. V was clipped by 2 bases and J by 5 bases; unmatched bases: 7. CDR1 and CDR2 from the germline V gene are SGHRS and YFSETQ. The CDR3 consists of 16 residues. Written as DNA, the CDR3 is TGCGCCAGCAGCTTACTGGGGGGACAGGGGAACAATGAGCAGTTCTTC. It is translated as CASSLLGGQGNNEQFF.

This chain uses TRBV11-3 with TRBJ2-5; D unresolved. Trimming left V 3 bases short and J 2 bases short, with 7 bases between. This CDR3 is 13 amino acids long. The germline CDR1 and CDR2 sequences are SGHNT and YENEEA. The CDR3 bases are TGTGCCAGCAGCTTTGCTATTCAAGAGACCCAGTACTTC. It yields the protein CASSFAIQETQYF.

The CDR3 spells CASSPGTDRRGVGYTF. The CDR3 nucleotides are TGTGCCAGCAGCCCTGGGACAGACCGCCGGGGTGTAGGCTACACCTTC. The chain combines TRBV13 with TRBJ1-2; the match to TRBD1 covers 7 bases. This CDR3 spans 16 amino acids. V shed 5 bases and J 8 bases; nucleotides not matched to a gene: 17. Per germline, CDR1 PRHDT and CDR2 FYEKMQ (reference sequence).

A word on this clone: The junction does not match germline at one end; this may be a read error. This sequence joins TRBV7-7 and TRBJ2-7; the match to TRBD1 covers 7 bases. The CDR3 sequence is 13 residues long. Germline-derived CDR1 and CDR2 are SSHAT and FNYEAQ (reference sequence). CDR3 in DNA: TGTGCTAGCAGCCGGGACAGTAACTCCAAGCAGTACTTC. Residues: CASSRDSNSKQYF. The whole variable domain, filled in from reference TRBV7-7 and TRBJ2-7, reads GAGVSQSPRYKVTKRGQDVTLRCDPISSHATLYWYQQALGQGPEFLTYFNYEAQPDKSGLPSDRFSAERPEGSISTLTIQRTEQRDSAMYRCASSRDSNSKQYFGPGTRLTVT.

The V call is TRBV2, the J call TRBJ2-1, with 13 bases lining up with TRBD2. Per germline, CDR1 SNHLY and CDR2 FYNNEI. The CDR3 contains 17 residues. V gave up 4 bases and J gave up 4 bases; unmatched junction bases: 7. CDR3 region: CASSARLAGGLYNEQFF. As DNA, the CDR3 is TGTGCCAGCAGTGCCCGACTAGCGGGGGGCCTATACAATGAGCAGTTCTTC.

V gene TRBV7-8 combines with J gene TRBJ1-1, with D uncertain. The V end lost 4 bases, the J end lost 5 bases, and 11 bases lay between the germline ends. Germline CDR1 is SGHVS and CDR2 is FQNEAQ. The CDR3 has 13 amino acids. The CDR3 DNA follows: TGTGCCAGCAGCTCCGAGATGATGACTGAAGCTTTCTTT. Its translation is CASSSEMMTEAFF.

The table lists this clone with a few counts. The chain employs TRBV2 and TRBJ2-2; tentative D call: TRBD1 (5 bases). Germline values: CDR1 SNHLY, CDR2 FYNNEI. V shed 8 bases and J shed 0 bases, with 10 bases lying between them. The CDR3 length is 14 residues. The CDR3: CASDSNANTGELFF. Written as DNA, the CDR3 is TGTGCCAGCGACAGTAACGCGAACACCGGGGAGCTGTTTTTT.

V is TRBV7-2 and J is TRBJ1-5; D gene unclear. Per the germline V gene, CDR1 is SGHTA and CDR2 is FQGNSA. The CDR3 has 15 residues. V was cut by 3 bases and J by 2 bases, with 11 bases left in between. The CDR3 nucleotides read TGTGCCAGCAGCTTTAATTCCGAGGGCAATCAGCCCCAGCATTTT. Its translation is CASSFNSEGNQPQHF.

The J gene is TRBJ2-3, the V gene TRBV3-1 (or the pseudogene TRBV3-2), with 11 bases identical to TRBD2. Germline V lookup: CDR1 LGHDT, CDR2 YNNKEL (reference sequence). V was clipped by 1 base and J by 4 bases; unmatched bases: 4. The CDR3 consists of 16 residues. DNA for the CDR3: TGTGCCAGCAGCCAAGTACTAGCGGGAGAGGCAGATACGCAGTATTTT. Translation gives CASSQVLAGEADTQYF.

V usage is TRBV4-3 and J usage is TRBJ2-2; D is ambiguous. CDR1 and CDR2 from the germline V gene are LGHNA and YSLEER. V lost 5 bases and J 3 bases, leaving 7 bases between the germline ends. CDR3 length equals 13 residues. In nucleotides, the CDR3 is TGCGCCAGCAGCTTTGACTACACCGGGGAGCTGTTTTTT. This translates into CASSFDYTGELFF.

V usage is TRBV29-1 and J usage is TRBJ2-5; 7 bases line up with TRBD2. The germline CDR1 and CDR2 sequences are SQVTM and ANQGSEA. Trimming took 7 bases from V and 5 from J; bases not matched to a gene: 7. The CDR3 has 12 residues. The chain's CDR3 is CSASAGVETQYF. CDR3 nucleotide sequence: TGCAGCGCCTCGGCGGGAGTGGAGACCCAGTACTTC.

This rearrangement joins TRBV28 to TRBJ1-2, with TRBD1 matching 8 bases. The CDR3 is 14 amino acids. V trimming: 5 bases; J trimming: 7 bases; junction bases outside the gene matches: 9. Looked up from germline, CDR1 is MDHEN and CDR2 is SYDVKM. The CDR3 spells CASSRGTGSRGYTF. In nucleotides, the CDR3 is TGTGCCAGCAGTCGGGGGACAGGCAGCCGTGGCTACACCTTC.

This sequence joins TRBV18 and TRBJ2-1; D is possibly TRBD2 (5 bases). The CDR3 loop spans 14 amino acids. Trimming took 0 bases from V and 8 from J, leaving 11 bases between them. The germline gives CDR1 KGHSH, CDR2 LQKENI. The DNA of the CDR3 is TGTGCCAGCTCACCACCGTCGGGATGGGATGAGCAGTTCTTC. It encodes CASSPPSGWDEQFF.

The genes are TRBV13 and TRBJ1-1, with 10 bases fitting TRBD1. The CDR3 has 16 amino acids. The germline CDR1 and CDR2 sequences are PRHDT and FYEKMQ (reference sequence). J gave up 6 bases and V 1 base, and 8 bases lay outside the gene matches. CDR3 sequence: CASSLEGQGVYSEAFF. The CDR3, as DNA: TGTGCCAGCAGCTTAGAAGGACAGGGGGTTTACTCTGAAGCTTTCTTT.

This chain links TRBV30 with TRBJ2-7; 7 positions agree with TRBD2. Losses at the gene ends were 3 bases for V and 2 bases for J; bases not matched to a gene: 10. This CDR3 spans 15 amino acids. CDR1 GTSNPN and CDR2 SVGIG come from the germline V gene (reference sequence). In nucleotides, the CDR3 is TGTGCCTGGAGGGGAGGGAAGGGAAGTGCCTACGAGCAGTACTTC. It specifies CAWRGGKGSAYEQYF.

A single count supports this clone. For the CDR3, the DNA is TGTGCCAGCAGCTTGGGACAGAGGGACCTAGAGACCCAGTACTTC. This codes for CASSLGQRDLETQYF. The rearrangement joins TRBV11-3 to TRBJ2-5, with 7 bases that match TRBD1. Germline CDR1 SGHNT, CDR2 YENEEA. The CDR3 is made up of 15 amino acids. V lost 3 bases and J lost 4; bases outside the gene matches: 8.